This T cell receptor beta chain is drawn from a study of shared clonotypes between healthy human individuals. The ends were cut back, 5 bases at V and 8 bases at J, with 10 bases in the middle. Germline CDR1 is DFQATT and CDR2 is SNEGSKA (reference sequence). The CDR3 has 11 residues. Method: immunoSEQ multiplex PCR; TCRdb's copy keeps in-frame clones and lacks some. This table has approximately 2.5 million clones, over 85% appearing once. The specimen sequenced was naive CD4+ T cells from PBMCs. Subset defined: CD45RA+ positively selected. V usage is TRBV20-1 and J usage is TRBJ2-1; D perhaps matches TRBD2 (5 bases). The clonotype was recovered from a man aged 18 to 29 in good health. Some clones in this sample may be carry-over from other donors' samples. The CDR3 sequence: CSAARGDEQFF. CDR3 DNA sequence: TGCAGTGCTGCTCGGGGAGATGAGCAGTTCTTC.